One and the same sample provided the 3 T cell receptor beta chains below, sequenced in a study of radiation and T cells in renal cell carcinoma. Using immunoSEQ multiplex PCR, the repertoire was profiled, and TCRdb retains in-frame clones only, with some absent. Of 100,000 to 150,000 clones listed, around 89% are singletons. Time point: blood 2 weeks post-SBRT. Specified treatment: 15 Gy SBRT to primary tumor, nephrectomy 4 weeks later. Sequenced material: blood, taken from a patient whose treatment included radiotherapy and nephrectomy. These receptors were obtained from a woman between 65 and 79 years old with renal cell carcinoma.

The chain carries TRBV21-1 and TRBJ1-2. TRBV21-1 is recorded as a pseudogene. The CDR3 covers 15 residues. The CDR3 DNA sequence: TGTGCCAGCAGCAAAGTGGGGGAGGGGGTTTATGGCTACACCTTC. Translated, it gives CASSKVGEGVYGYTF.

The genes are TRBV4-1 and TRBJ1-1; D is unresolved. The CDR3 is 16 residues long. The germline V and J ends were trimmed by 3 bases and 5 bases, with 19 bases remaining between them. Germline CDR1 and CDR2: MGHRA and YSYEKL. CDR3: CASSHLGEGSSTEAFF. The CDR3 nucleotides read TGCGCCAGCAGCCACCTCGGTGAGGGTTCGTCTACTGAAGCTTTCTTT.

This sequence joins TRBV4-3 and TRBJ1-5; 8 nucleotides line up with TRBD1. The CDR3 spans 20 residues. The germline CDR1 and CDR2 sequences are LGHNA and YSLEER. The junction had 17 bases not matched to a gene; V was cut back by 4 bases and J by 0 bases. The CDR3 region is CASSRHPGQDSGRSNQPQHF. The CDR3 nucleotides read TGCGCCAGCAGCCGCCATCCGGGACAGGATTCTGGACGTAGCAATCAGCCCCAGCATTTT.